Listed here are 27 T cell receptor beta chains from one sample, sequenced in a study of blood T cell repertoires in COVID-19. TCRdb keeps only in-frame clones here, not all; method: immunoSEQ multiplex PCR. Of some 120,000 clones in the sample, 70% to 90% are singletons; the top ten hold under 3%. Sequences were obtained from peripheral blood. Receptors were obtained from a man aged 30 to 45 with acute or convalescent COVID-19.

The CDR3 nucleotides read TGTGCCAGCAGCTTAGGGCACAGGAACACTGAAGCTTTCTTT. This gives the protein CASSLGHRNTEAFF. The V gene is TRBV7-6, the J gene TRBJ1-1, with no clear D. With 1 base removed from V and 1 base from J, the gap between germline ends came to 7 bases. CDR1 and CDR2 from the germline V gene are SGHVS and FNYEAQ. There are 14 residues in the CDR3.

The CDR3 DNA sequence: TGTGCCAGCAGCAAACAGGCGGGGACCCCTACGCAGTATTTT. It translates to CASSKQAGTPTQYF. The chain is built from TRBV6-5 and TRBJ2-3; a weak D match, TRBD2 (6 bases). With 6 bases removed from V and 8 bases from J, the gap between germline ends came to 18 bases. CDR1 is MNHEY, CDR2 SVGAGI, per germline. The CDR3 sequence is 14 residues long.

This clone was seen more than once but under ten times. V and J are TRBV6-2 or TRBV6-3 and TRBJ2-3, with D maybe TRBD1 (6 bases). CDR3 length: 20 amino acids. Germline V CDR1 and CDR2: MNHEY, SVGEGT. Trimming took off 4 bases at V and 0 bases at J, with 26 bases between the two ends. CDR3 bases: TGTGCCAGCAGTTCCCGCCCAGGGGTAAAATTTATTTCTAGCACAGATACGCAGTATTTT. Its translation is CASSSRPGVKFISSTDTQYF.

V and J are TRBV10-1 and TRBJ2-2; D is ambiguous. V was trimmed by 4 bases and J by 3 bases, leaving 12 bases between them. This CDR3 has 15 amino acids. The V gene's germline CDR1 is WNHNN and CDR2 SYGVQD (reference sequence). Here the CDR3 DNA reads TGCGCCAGCAGTGTTAGGCCTGACTACACCGGGGAGCTGTTTTTT. Translated: CASSVRPDYTGELFF.

The chain combines TRBV6-5 with TRBJ1-5; possibly TRBD1 for D (5 bases). Per the germline V gene, CDR1 is MNHEY and CDR2 is SVGAGI. Trimming shortened V by 4 bases and J by 4 bases, and 8 bases separated the two germline ends. This CDR3 contains 13 residues. The DNA for the CDR3 is TGTGCCAGCAGTTCTTACAGGAATCAGCCCCAGCATTTT. Its translation: CASSSYRNQPQHF.

This clone has more than one count but fewer than ten. V gene TRBV4-3 combines with J gene TRBJ2-3; D remains ambiguous. Germline V gene sequence: CDR1 LGHNA, CDR2 YSLEER. Trimming took off 1 base at V and 3 bases at J, with 11 bases between the two ends. The CDR3 totals 15 residues. CDR3 sequence reads: CASSQAGPRTDTQYF. CDR3 coding DNA: TGCGCCAGCAGCCAAGCAGGCCCCAGGACAGATACGCAGTATTTT.

The chain recombines TRBV7-8 with TRBJ2-2; D is perhaps TRBD2 (6 bases). V gave up 5 bases and J gave up 4 bases, with 11 bases separating them. Looked up from germline, CDR1 is SGHVS and CDR2 is FQNEAQ. The CDR3 runs to 14 residues. CDR3 amino acids: CASSRLGGTGELFF. Written as DNA, the CDR3 is TGTGCCAGCAGCCGTCTCGGGGGCACCGGGGAGCTGTTTTTT.

This chain uses TRBV5-8 with TRBJ2-7; 8 positions agree with TRBD2. This CDR3 contains 13 residues. Trimming cost V 4 bases and J 6 bases; bases outside gene matches: 6. Per the germline V gene, CDR1 is SGHTS and CDR2 is YDEGEE. CDR3 amino acids: CASSPGGGFEQYV. CDR3 in DNA: TGTGCCAGCAGCCCGGGAGGGGGTTTCGAGCAGTACGTC.

The J gene is TRBJ1-6, the V gene TRBV7-6; D is ambiguous. Germline values: CDR1 SGHVS, CDR2 FNYEAQ. CDR3 length: 13 residues. V was shortened by 2 bases and J by 6 bases, with 5 bases between the two germline ends. Here the CDR3 DNA reads TGTGCCAGCAGCTTAAACAGTAATTCACCCCTCCACTTT. Translation gives CASSLNSNSPLHF.

This chain joins TRBV4-1 and TRBJ2-7; D gene uncertain. CDR1 is MGHRA and CDR2 is YSYEKL in the germline V gene. CDR3 length: 12 amino acids. V was clipped by 3 bases and J by 2 bases, with 5 bases between them. CDR3 sequence: CASSQAPYEQYV. CDR3 sequence (DNA): TGCGCCAGCAGCCAGGCCCCCTACGAGCAGTACGTC.

The rearrangement links TRBV4-1 to TRBJ2-1, with 7 bases lining up with TRBD1. The germline V gene has CDR1 MGHRA and CDR2 YSYEKL. The CDR3 length is 16 residues. J was trimmed by 0 bases and V by 4 bases; bases with no gene match: 6. CDR3 nucleotide sequence: TGCGCCAGCAGCCTGCACAGGGGAAGCTCCTACAATGAGCAGTTCTTC. Translated: CASSLHRGSSYNEQFF.

This clone turned up a few times. The chain is built from TRBV6-2 or TRBV6-3 and TRBJ1-1; maybe TRBD1 (6 bases). The CDR3 spans 16 residues. Trimming cost V 5 bases and J 4 bases, with 20 bases left between them. Germline CDR1 reads MNHEY; CDR2 reads SVGEGT. The CDR3 here is CASSRLWGGLGTEAFF. Here the CDR3 DNA reads TGTGCCAGCAGTCGACTCTGGGGGGGCTTAGGCACTGAAGCTTTCTTT.

The chain joins TRBV5-1 to TRBJ1-1; the match to TRBD1 covers 8 bases. The V gene's germline CDR1 is SGHRS and CDR2 YFSETQ. The CDR3 runs to 13 residues. V gave up 4 bases and J gave up 4 bases; unmatched junction bases: 3. This CDR3 is CASSLDRATEAFF. In nucleotides, the CDR3 is TGCGCCAGCAGCCTGGACAGGGCCACTGAAGCTTTCTTT. Full variable domain (remainder filled in from reference TRBV5-1 and TRBJ1-1): KAGVTQTPRYLIKTRGQQVTLSCSPISGHRSVSWYQQTPGQGLQFLFEYFSETQRNKGNFPGRFSGRQFSNSRSEMNVSTLELGDSALYLCASSLDRATEAFFGQGTRLTVV.

The rearrangement links TRBV19 to TRBJ2-6; perhaps TRBD1 as D (6 bases). V was trimmed by 7 bases and J by 0 bases, leaving 16 bases between them. The CDR3 runs to 17 residues. The germline V gene has CDR1 LNHDA and CDR2 SQIVND (reference sequence). CDR3 amino acids: CASTLDSVSSGANVLTF. Written as DNA, the CDR3 is TGTGCCAGTACCCTGGACAGTGTAAGCTCTGGGGCCAACGTCCTGACTTTC. Combining the CDR3 with reference TRBV19 and TRBJ2-6 gives the whole variable domain DGGITQSPKYLFRKEGQNVTLSCEQNLNHDAMYWYRQDPGQGLRLIYYSQIVNDFQKGDIAEGYSVSREKKESFPLTVTSAQKNPTAFYLCASTLDSVSSGANVLTFGAGSRLTVL.

The chain uses TRBV5-1 and TRBJ2-5; perhaps TRBD2 as D (7 bases). Germline V lookup: CDR1 SGHRS, CDR2 YFSETQ. The V end lost 0 bases, the J end lost 3 bases, and 12 bases lay between the germline ends. The CDR3 spans 15 residues. The CDR3 protein is CASSLGGGYKETQYF. CDR3 DNA: TGCGCCAGCAGCTTGGGCGGGGGCTATAAAGAGACCCAGTACTTC.

CDR3 protein: CASSYSIGTGVPEAFF. CDR3 nucleotides: TGTGCCAGCAGTTACTCGATCGGGACAGGTGTTCCTGAAGCTTTCTTT. V and J are TRBV6-6 and TRBJ1-1, with 8 bases matching TRBD1. The ends lost 0 bases at V and 6 bases at J; junction bases unmatched: 9. This CDR3 comprises 16 residues. Germline lookup yields CDR1 MNHNY and CDR2 SVGAGI (reference sequence).

This rearrangement joins TRBV15 to TRBJ2-7; 12 positions match TRBD2. The junction had 7 bases not matched to a gene; V was cut back by 3 bases and J by 7 bases. There are 15 residues in the CDR3. Germline CDR1 is LNHNV and CDR2 is YYDKDF (reference sequence). As DNA, the CDR3 is TGTGCCACCAGCAGGCGACTAGCGGGAGTTCAGGAGCAGTACGTC. It translates to CATSRRLAGVQEQYV.

The genes are TRBV29-1 and TRBJ1-3, with D possibly being TRBD1 (5 bases). V was trimmed by 5 bases and J by 3 bases, leaving 11 bases between them. CDR3 size: 13 residues. Germline lookup yields CDR1 SQVTM and CDR2 ANQGSEA. The CDR3 DNA reads TGCAGCGTTCTCCAAGGGGATGGAAACACCATATATTTT. It yields the protein CSVLQGDGNTIYF.

The rearrangement uses TRBV18 and TRBJ1-2, with D tentatively TRBD1 (6 bases). The CDR3 runs to 13 residues. Germline V lookup: CDR1 KGHSH, CDR2 LQKENI. V was clipped by 0 bases and J by 6 bases, with 8 bases between them. CDR3 in DNA: TGTGCCAGCTCACCACCGGGGGCGGATGGCTACACCTTC. This gives the protein CASSPPGADGYTF.

V is TRBV5-4 and J is TRBJ1-6; the match to TRBD1 covers 8 bases. The CDR3 is 16 residues long. The V gene's germline CDR1 is SGHNT and CDR2 YYREEE (reference sequence). The V and J ends lost 4 bases and 8 bases, in that order; junction bases with no gene match: 11. The DNA of the CDR3 is TGTGCCAGCAGCCTGGGCGCAGGGGGCTTAGATTCACCCCTCCACTTT. This codes for CASSLGAGGLDSPLHF. The variable domain in full, with the rest retrieved from reference TRBV5-4 and TRBJ1-6, is ETGVTQSPTHLIKTRGQQVTLRCSSQSGHNTVSWYQQALGQGPQFIFQYYREEENGRGNFPPRFSGLQFPNYSSELNVNALELDDSALYLCASSLGAGGLDSPLHFGNGTRLTVT.

This chain links TRBV7-2 with TRBJ2-2, with D hard to call. Germline values: CDR1 SGHTA, CDR2 FQGNSA. Trimming took 2 bases from V and 0 from J, leaving 10 bases between them. The CDR3 consists of 16 residues. The CDR3 protein is CASSLYWSTNTGELFF. Written as DNA, the CDR3 is TGTGCCAGCAGCTTATACTGGAGCACGAACACCGGGGAGCTGTTTTTT.

The chain has TRBV6-5 and TRBJ1-3; D is uncertain. The germline V and J ends were trimmed by 2 bases and 0 bases, with 5 bases remaining between them. The CDR3 runs to 14 residues. In germline, CDR1 is MNHEY, CDR2 SVGAGI. CDR3 loop: CASSYKASGNTIYF. The CDR3 coding sequence is TGTGCCAGCAGTTACAAAGCCTCTGGAAACACCATATATTTT.

The chain is built from TRBV27 and TRBJ1-6, with a tentative D call TRBD1 (6 bases). CDR1 is MNHEY and CDR2 is SMNVEV in the germline V gene (reference sequence). The length of the CDR3 is 15 residues. The V end lost 6 bases, the J end lost 9 bases, and 18 bases lay between the germline ends. CDR3 sequence reads: CASRIDRRPGSPLHF. Written as DNA, the CDR3 is TGTGCCAGCAGGATCGACAGGCGCCCCGGTTCACCCCTCCACTTT.

This clone appeared a few times. The genes are TRBV12-5 and TRBJ1-2; 7 bases agree with TRBD1. Germline CDR1 LGHNT, CDR2 FRNRAP. V shed 5 bases and J 3 bases; nucleotides not matched to a gene: 9. The CDR3 is made up of 15 amino acids. The CDR3 bases are TGTGCTAGTGGTCTCAACAGGGGAGGTGACTATGGCTACACCTTC. As protein: CASGLNRGGDYGYTF.

The genes are TRBV7-9 and TRBJ1-4; 7 nucleotides align to TRBD1. CDR1 SEHNR and CDR2 FQNEAQ come from the germline V gene (reference sequence). V gave up 1 base and J gave up 3 bases; unmatched junction bases: 2. The CDR3 is 15 amino acids. The CDR3 coding sequence is TGTGCCAGCAGCTTAGATGGACAGGCTAATGAAAAACTGTTTTTT. It translates to CASSLDGQANEKLFF.

The chain joins TRBV2 to TRBJ2-7, with TRBD2 matching over 11 bases. The germline V gene encodes CDR1 SNHLY and CDR2 FYNNEI. With V trimmed by 6 bases and J by 3 bases, 1 base remained unmatched. This CDR3 contains 13 residues. CDR3 sequence: CASSTSGGYEQYF. The CDR3 DNA is TGTGCCAGCAGCACTAGCGGGGGCTACGAGCAGTACTTC.

This chain connects TRBV15 to TRBJ1-5, with TRBD1 matching 9 bases. The CDR3 consists of 17 residues. Germline assignment: CDR1 LNHNV and CDR2 YYDKDF (reference sequence). J gave up 2 bases and V 0 bases, and 5 bases lay outside the gene matches. CDR3 loop: CATSRDLGQGGNQPQHF. The CDR3 DNA is TGTGCCACCAGCAGAGATTTGGGACAGGGCGGCAATCAGCCCCAGCATTTT.